These 21 T cell receptor beta chains came from one sample sequenced in a study of T cells in tuberculosis. Sequenced by immunoSEQ multiplex PCR; TCRdb stores in-frame clones only, minus some. The table has some 40,000 clones, around 95% seen once. Sequencing was performed on PBMCs. The receptor set was obtained from a donor aged 10 to 29 with latent tuberculosis or without tuberculosis infection.

This chain uses TRBV19 with TRBJ2-7; possible D gene TRBD1, 5 bases. Trimming removed 4 bases at V and 3 bases at J, with 19 bases between. This CDR3 has 16 residues. The germline V gene encodes CDR1 LNHDA and CDR2 SQIVND (reference sequence). The CDR3 here is CASSTSDRRLNYEQYF. Here the CDR3 DNA reads TGTGCCAGTAGTACCTCCGACAGACGATTAAACTACGAGCAGTACTTC.

The chain employs TRBV28 and TRBJ1-2; 9 nucleotides align to TRBD1. Germline assignment: CDR1 MDHEN and CDR2 SYDVKM. The J segment lost 8 bases and the V segment lost 6 bases, leaving 19 bases of the junction unmatched. This CDR3 is 17 amino acids long. The CDR3 is CASRQGVWDRDLEGYTF. CDR3 coding DNA: TGTGCCAGCAGACAAGGGGTTTGGGACAGGGACCTAGAGGGCTACACCTTC.

The genes are TRBV5-4 and TRBJ2-6; tentative D call: TRBD2 (5 bases). This CDR3 spans 17 amino acids. V lost 4 bases and J lost 0, with 14 bases in between. Germline values: CDR1 SGHNT, CDR2 YYREEE (reference sequence). CDR3: CASSLGVASSGANVLTF. The CDR3 DNA reads TGTGCCAGCAGCCTCGGGGTAGCGAGCTCTGGGGCCAACGTCCTGACTTTC.

This clone was found a few times. J is TRBJ2-7 and V is TRBV5-1, with TRBD1 as a possible D gene (5 bases). The germline V gene encodes CDR1 SGHRS and CDR2 YFSETQ. There are 14 residues in the CDR3. The ends were cut back, 1 base at V and 0 bases at J, with 8 bases in the middle. The CDR3 protein is CASSLIDSSYEQYF. The CDR3 nucleotides read TGCGCCAGCAGCTTGATTGACAGCTCCTACGAGCAGTACTTC.

The V gene is TRBV2, the J gene TRBJ2-5, with a weak D call TRBD1 (6 bases). With 2 bases removed from V and 4 bases from J, the gap between germline ends came to 14 bases. CDR3 length: 15 residues. Germline-derived CDR1 and CDR2 are SNHLY and FYNNEI. As DNA, the CDR3 is TGTGCCAGCAGTGAACCACCCAGGGGTCCAGAGACCCAGTACTTC. Its translation: CASSEPPRGPETQYF.

The sample holds one count of this clone. This chain uses TRBV28 with TRBJ2-5, with 9 bases lining up with TRBD1. The CDR3 covers 14 residues. V lost 4 bases, J lost 4 bases, and 4 bases stayed unmatched. Germline CDR1 reads MDHEN; CDR2 reads SYDVKM. CDR3 amino acids: CASSSTTGGETQYF. The CDR3, as DNA: TGTGCCAGCAGTTCTACGACAGGGGGAGAGACCCAGTACTTC. The whole variable domain, remainder taken from reference TRBV28 and TRBJ2-5, is DVKVTQSSRYLVKRTGEKVFLECVQDMDHENMFWYRQDPGLGLRLIYFSYDVKMKEKGDIPEGYSVSREKKERFSLILESASTNQTSMYLCASSSTTGGETQYFGPGTRLLVL.

V and J are TRBV5-6 and TRBJ1-2; D is unclear. This CDR3 comprises 16 residues. Germline V lookup: CDR1 SGHDT, CDR2 YYEEEE. Trimming took 0 bases from V and 4 from J, leaving 16 bases between them. The CDR3 region has the DNA TGTGCCAGCAGCTTGGACTTGTTCTCATCTCCCTATGGCTACACCTTC. Translating it yields CASSLDLFSSPYGYTF.

J is TRBJ2-7 and V is TRBV18; tentative D call: TRBD1 (6 bases). Germline V gene data show CDR1 as KGHSH and CDR2 as LQKENI. The CDR3 loop spans 15 amino acids. The V end was cut by 3 bases, the J end by 3 bases, with 15 bases between. The CDR3 loop reads CASSPHTGTGYEQYF. The CDR3 region has the DNA TGTGCCAGCTCACCGCATACAGGGACCGGCTACGAGCAGTACTTC.

This sequence joins TRBV30 and TRBJ1-1; no clear D gene. The germline V gene has CDR1 GTSNPN and CDR2 SVGIG (reference sequence). The CDR3 has 13 residues. V was cut by 2 bases and J by 6 bases, with 13 bases left in between. The CDR3 protein is CAWSPGPNPEAFF. In DNA, the CDR3 is TGTGCCTGGAGTCCAGGTCCCAATCCTGAAGCTTTCTTT. Variable domain in full (rest from reference TRBV30 and TRBJ1-1): SQTIHQWPATLVQPVGSPLSLECTVEGTSNPNLYWYRQAAGRGLQLLFYSVGIGQISSEVPQNLSASRPQDRQFILSSKKLLLSDSGFYLCAWSPGPNPEAFFGQGTRLTVV.

This chain uses TRBV5-1 with TRBJ2-2; D gene uncertain. CDR3 size: 14 residues. Trimming stripped 0 bases from V and 1 base from J, with 4 bases between. Per the germline V gene, CDR1 is SGHRS and CDR2 is YFSETQ. The CDR3 here is CASSLDKNTGELFF. The CDR3 DNA reads as TGCGCCAGCAGCTTGGATAAGAACACCGGGGAGCTGTTTTTT.

This chain uses TRBV2 with TRBJ2-3; TRBD2 matches at 12 bases. Looked up from germline, CDR1 is SNHLY and CDR2 is FYNNEI. This CDR3 comprises 15 residues. With 0 bases clipped from V and 15 bases from J, the junction kept 10 bases outside the gene matches. CDR3 sequence: CASSEAVLAGGSRYF. For the CDR3, the DNA is TGTGCCAGCAGTGAAGCGGTCCTAGCGGGGGGGTCCCGTTATTTT.

V usage is TRBV13 and J usage is TRBJ1-1, with D unclear. Germline lookup yields CDR1 PRHDT and CDR2 FYEKMQ (reference sequence). V was cut by 2 bases and J by 2 bases, with 15 bases left in between. CDR3 length: 16 amino acids. The chain's CDR3 is CASSLPYPTGNTEAFF. CDR3 in DNA: TGTGCCAGCAGCTTACCCTATCCGACGGGAAACACTGAAGCTTTCTTT.

This chain uses TRBV7-6 with TRBJ2-5; tentatively, D is TRBD1 (6 bases). The ends were cut back, 2 bases at V and 1 base at J, with 8 bases in the middle. Germline lookup yields CDR1 SGHVS and CDR2 FNYEAQ. The CDR3 contains 14 residues. This CDR3 reads CASSLMGAQETQYF. CDR3 DNA sequence: TGTGCCAGCAGCTTAATGGGGGCCCAAGAGACCCAGTACTTC.

The chain links TRBV27 to TRBJ2-5, with TRBD2 matching 7 bases. Germline assignment: CDR1 MNHEY and CDR2 SMNVEV (reference sequence). The CDR3 loop spans 15 amino acids. Trimming cost V 4 bases and J 5 bases; bases outside gene matches: 10. The CDR3 nucleotides are TGTGCCAGCAGTTCCTTTGAGTGGGGAGGGGAGACCCAGTACTTC. It is translated as CASSSFEWGGETQYF.

The V call is TRBV28, the J call TRBJ2-5; 14 bases agree with TRBD2. Germline V CDR1 and CDR2: MDHEN, SYDVKM. This CDR3 contains 15 residues. V trimming: 3 bases; J trimming: 9 bases; junction bases outside the gene matches: 6. The CDR3 reads CASSLIVTSGGAQYF. In nucleotides, the CDR3 is TGTGCCAGCAGTTTGATAGTGACTAGCGGGGGGGCCCAGTACTTC.

The chain has TRBV10-2 and TRBJ1-1; no reliable D call. Trimming shortened V by 6 bases and J by 6 bases, and 20 bases separated the two germline ends. The CDR3 extends over 15 amino acids. Germline lookup yields CDR1 WSHSY and CDR2 SAAADI. The CDR3 nucleotides are TGCGCCAGCAGCCCCCCGGTAACAGCCACAGCTGAAGCTTTCTTT. It translates to CASSPPVTATAEAFF.

The rearrangement links TRBV6-6 to TRBJ1-2, with D possibly TRBD1 on 5 matching bases. This CDR3 has 13 residues. Germline V gives CDR1 MNHNY, CDR2 SVGAGI (reference sequence). Trimming took off 2 bases at V and 6 bases at J, with 10 bases between the two ends. The CDR3, as DNA: TGTGCCAGCAGTTACGTAGGGGCGCATGGCTACACCTTC. Its protein product is CASSYVGAHGYTF.

This rearrangement joins TRBV9 to TRBJ1-3; a weak D match, TRBD1 (5 bases). Germline values: CDR1 SGDLS, CDR2 YYNGEE. This CDR3 spans 15 amino acids. V lost 3 bases, J lost 0 bases, and 10 bases lay in between. CDR3 region: CASSAEQDSGNTIYF. The CDR3 DNA is TGTGCCAGCAGCGCGGAACAGGACTCTGGAAACACCATATATTTT.

This chain joins TRBV27 and TRBJ2-5; TRBD1 matches 7 bases. With 8 bases clipped from V and 2 bases from J, the junction kept 8 bases outside the gene matches. The germline gives CDR1 MNHEY, CDR2 SMNVEV (reference sequence). The CDR3 has 14 residues. The CDR3 DNA is TGTGCCAGCGGACTCCGGGACAGTCAAGAGACCCAGTACTTC. Amino acid sequence: CASGLRDSQETQYF.

The chain joins TRBV14 to TRBJ1-1, with D possibly matching TRBD1 (5 bases). The V end was cut by 3 bases, the J end by 8 bases, with 13 bases between. The CDR3 sequence is 13 residues long. Germline CDR1 and CDR2: SGHDN and FVKESK. CDR3 protein: CASSHLTASEAFF. CDR3 sequence (DNA): TGTGCCAGCAGCCATCTGACAGCCTCCGAAGCTTTCTTT.

In nucleotides, the CDR3 is TGTGCCAGCAGCCGGACAGTAGGAAACACCATATATTTT. Translating gives CASSRTVGNTIYF. The chain carries TRBV7-9 and TRBJ1-3; a possible D gene is TRBD1 (6 bases). This CDR3 contains 13 residues. Trimming shortened V by 5 bases and J by 4 bases, and 9 bases separated the two germline ends. The germline CDR1 and CDR2 sequences are SEHNR and FQNEAQ (reference sequence).